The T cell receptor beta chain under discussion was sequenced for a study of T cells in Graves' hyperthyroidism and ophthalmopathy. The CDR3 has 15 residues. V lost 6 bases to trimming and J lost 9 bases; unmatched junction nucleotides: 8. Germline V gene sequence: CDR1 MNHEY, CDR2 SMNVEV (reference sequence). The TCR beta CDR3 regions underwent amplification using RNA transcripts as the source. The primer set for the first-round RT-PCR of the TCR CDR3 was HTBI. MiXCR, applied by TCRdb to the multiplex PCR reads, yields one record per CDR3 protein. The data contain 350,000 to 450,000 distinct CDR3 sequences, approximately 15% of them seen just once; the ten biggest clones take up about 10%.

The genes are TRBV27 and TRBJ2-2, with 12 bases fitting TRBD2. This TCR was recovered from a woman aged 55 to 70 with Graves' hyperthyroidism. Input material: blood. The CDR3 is CASSIGLAGYRELFF. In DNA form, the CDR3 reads TGTGCCAGCAGCATAGGACTAGCGGGATATAGGGAGCTGTTTTTT.